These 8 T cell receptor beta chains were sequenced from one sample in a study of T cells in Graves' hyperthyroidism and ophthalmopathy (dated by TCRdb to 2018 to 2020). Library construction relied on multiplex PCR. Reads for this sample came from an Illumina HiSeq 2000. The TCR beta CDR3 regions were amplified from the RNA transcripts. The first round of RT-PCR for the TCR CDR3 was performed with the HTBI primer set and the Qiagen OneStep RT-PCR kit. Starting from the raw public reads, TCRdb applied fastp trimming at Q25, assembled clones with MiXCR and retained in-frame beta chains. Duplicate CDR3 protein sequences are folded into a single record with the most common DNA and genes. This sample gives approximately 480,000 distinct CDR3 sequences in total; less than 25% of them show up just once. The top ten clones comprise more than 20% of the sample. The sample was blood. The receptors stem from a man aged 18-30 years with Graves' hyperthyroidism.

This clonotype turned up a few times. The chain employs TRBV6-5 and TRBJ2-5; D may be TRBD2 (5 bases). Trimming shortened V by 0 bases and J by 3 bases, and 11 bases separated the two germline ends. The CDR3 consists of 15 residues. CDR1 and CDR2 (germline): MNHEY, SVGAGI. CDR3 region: CASSYSSGTKETQYF. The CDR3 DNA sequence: TGTGCCAGCAGTTACTCCAGCGGAACCAAAGAGACCCAGTACTTC.

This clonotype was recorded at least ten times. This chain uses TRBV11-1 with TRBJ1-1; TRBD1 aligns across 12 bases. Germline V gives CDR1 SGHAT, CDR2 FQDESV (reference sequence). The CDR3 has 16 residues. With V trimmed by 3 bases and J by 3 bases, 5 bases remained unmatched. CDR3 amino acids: CASSFPGQGADTEAFF. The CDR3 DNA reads TGTGCCAGCAGCTTCCCGGGACAGGGGGCCGACACTGAAGCTTTCTTT. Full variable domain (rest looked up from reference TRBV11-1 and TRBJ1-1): EAEVAQSPRYKITEKSQAVAFWCDPISGHATLYWYRQILGQGPELLVQFQDESVVDDSQLPKDRFSAERLKGVDSTLKIQPAELGDSAMYLCASSFPGQGADTEAFFGQGTRLTVV.

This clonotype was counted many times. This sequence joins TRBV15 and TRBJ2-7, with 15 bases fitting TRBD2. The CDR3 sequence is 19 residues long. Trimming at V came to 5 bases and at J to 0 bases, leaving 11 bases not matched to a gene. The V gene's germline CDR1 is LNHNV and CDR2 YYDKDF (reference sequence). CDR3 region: CATSATEGLAGGYSYEQYF. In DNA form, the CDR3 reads TGTGCCACCAGCGCAACGGAGGGACTAGCGGGGGGTTACTCCTACGAGCAGTACTTC. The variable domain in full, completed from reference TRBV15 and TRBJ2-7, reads DAMVIQNPRYQVTQFGKPVTLSCSQTLNHNVMYWYQQKSSQAPKLLFHYYDKDFNNEADTPDNFQSRRPNTSFCFLDIRSPGLGDTAMYLCATSATEGLAGGYSYEQYFGPGTRLTVT.

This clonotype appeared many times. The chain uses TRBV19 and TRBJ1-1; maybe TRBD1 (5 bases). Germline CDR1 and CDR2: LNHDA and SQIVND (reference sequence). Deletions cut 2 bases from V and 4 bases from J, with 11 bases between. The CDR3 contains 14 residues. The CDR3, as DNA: TGTGCCAGTAGTATATCAGGGATAAGCACTGAAGCTTTCTTT. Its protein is CASSISGISTEAFF.

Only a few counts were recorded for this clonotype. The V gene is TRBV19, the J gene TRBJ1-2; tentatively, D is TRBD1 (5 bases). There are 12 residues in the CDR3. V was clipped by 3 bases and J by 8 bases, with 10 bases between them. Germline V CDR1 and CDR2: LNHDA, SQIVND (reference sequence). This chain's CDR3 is CASSIWRGGYTF. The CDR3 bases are TGTGCCAGTAGTATTTGGAGGGGCGGCTACACCTTC. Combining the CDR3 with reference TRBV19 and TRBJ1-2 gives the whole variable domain DGGITQSPKYLFRKEGQNVTLSCEQNLNHDAMYWYRQDPGQGLRLIYYSQIVNDFQKGDIAEGYSVSREKKESFPLTVTSAQKNPTAFYLCASSIWRGGYTFGSGTRLTVV.

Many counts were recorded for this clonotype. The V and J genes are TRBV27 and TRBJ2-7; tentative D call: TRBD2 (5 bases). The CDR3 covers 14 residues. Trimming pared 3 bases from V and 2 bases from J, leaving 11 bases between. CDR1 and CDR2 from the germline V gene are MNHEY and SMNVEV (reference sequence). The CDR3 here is CASSFRGIPYEQYF. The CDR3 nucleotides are TGTGCCAGCAGTTTCCGGGGAATCCCCTACGAGCAGTACTTC.

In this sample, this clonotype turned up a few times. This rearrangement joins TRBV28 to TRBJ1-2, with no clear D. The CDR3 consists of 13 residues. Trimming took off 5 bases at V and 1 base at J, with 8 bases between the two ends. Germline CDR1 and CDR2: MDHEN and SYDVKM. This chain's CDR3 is CASSPDNNYGYTF. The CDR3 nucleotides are TGTGCCAGCAGTCCAGACAATAACTATGGCTACACCTTC.

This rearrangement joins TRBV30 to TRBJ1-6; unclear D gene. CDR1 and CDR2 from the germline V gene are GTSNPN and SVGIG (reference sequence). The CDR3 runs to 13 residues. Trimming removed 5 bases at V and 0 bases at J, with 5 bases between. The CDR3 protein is CAWQDSYNSPLHF. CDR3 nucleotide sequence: TGTGCCTGGCAGGACTCCTATAATTCACCCCTCCACTTT.